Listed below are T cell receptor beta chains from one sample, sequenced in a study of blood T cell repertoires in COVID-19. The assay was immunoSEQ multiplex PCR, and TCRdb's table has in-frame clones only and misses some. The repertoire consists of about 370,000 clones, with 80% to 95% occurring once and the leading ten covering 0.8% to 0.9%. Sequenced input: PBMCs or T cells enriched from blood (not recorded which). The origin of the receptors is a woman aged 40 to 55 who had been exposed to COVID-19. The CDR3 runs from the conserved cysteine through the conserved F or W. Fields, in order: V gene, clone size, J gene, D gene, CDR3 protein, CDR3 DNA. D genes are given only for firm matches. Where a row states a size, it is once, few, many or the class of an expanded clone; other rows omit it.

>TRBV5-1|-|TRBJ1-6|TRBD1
CASSLDGQGAFGSPLHF
TGCGCCAGCAGCTTGGATGGACAGGGGGCTTTTGGTTCACCCCTCCACTTT
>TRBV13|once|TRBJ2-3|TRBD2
CASSLEASGGTPGTQYF
TGTGCCAGCAGCTTAGAAGCTAGCGGGGGGACCCCGGGTACGCAGTATTTT
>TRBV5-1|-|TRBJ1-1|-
CASSWVTGVNTEAFF
TGCGCCAGCAGCTGGGTCACAGGAGTTAACACTGAAGCTTTCTTT
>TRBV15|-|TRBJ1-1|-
CATSRLTMNTEAFF
TGTGCCACCAGCAGATTGACAATGAACACTGAAGCTTTCTTT
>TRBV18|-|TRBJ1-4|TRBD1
CASSPIRGTAQRLFF
TGTGCCAGCTCACCGATCAGGGGGACAGCGCAACGCCTGTTTTTT
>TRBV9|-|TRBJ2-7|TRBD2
CASSPGTSGINEQYF
TGTGCCAGCAGCCCCGGGACTAGCGGCATAAACGAGCAGTACTTC
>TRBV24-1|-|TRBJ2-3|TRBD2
CATSLADTDTQYF
TGTGCCACCAGCCTAGCGGACACAGATACGCAGTATTTT
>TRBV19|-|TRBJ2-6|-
CASKGTSSGANVLTF
TGTGCCAGTAAAGGCACTAGCTCTGGGGCCAACGTCCTGACTTTC
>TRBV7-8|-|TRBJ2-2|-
CASSLSRPNTGELFF
TGTGCCAGCAGCTTAAGCAGGCCAAACACCGGGGAGCTGTTTTTT
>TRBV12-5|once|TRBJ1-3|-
CASGLLGDPAGNTIYF
TGTGCTAGTGGTTTGTTAGGGGATCCGGCTGGAAACACCATATATTTT
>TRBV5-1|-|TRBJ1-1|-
CASSLRRTENTEAFF
TGCGCCAGCAGCTTACGCCGGACAGAAAACACTGAAGCTTTCTTT